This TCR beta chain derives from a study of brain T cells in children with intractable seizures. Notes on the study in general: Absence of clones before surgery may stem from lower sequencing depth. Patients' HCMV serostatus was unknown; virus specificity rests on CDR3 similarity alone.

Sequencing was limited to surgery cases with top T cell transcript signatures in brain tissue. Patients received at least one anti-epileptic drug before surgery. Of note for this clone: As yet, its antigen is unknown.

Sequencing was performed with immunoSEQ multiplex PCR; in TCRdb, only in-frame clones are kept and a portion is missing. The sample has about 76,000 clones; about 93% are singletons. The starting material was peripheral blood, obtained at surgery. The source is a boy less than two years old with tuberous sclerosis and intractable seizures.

The CDR3 coding sequence is TGTGCCAGCAGTGAAACAGGTGAAGCTTTCTTT. It encodes CASSETGEAFF. The V gene is TRBV28, the J gene TRBJ1-1; perhaps TRBD1 as D (5 bases). CDR1 is MDHEN, CDR2 SYDVKM, per germline. The CDR3 has 11 amino acids. The V and J ends lost 5 bases and 7 bases respectively, with 8 bases between them.